Shown below are 7 T cell receptor beta chains from a single sample sequenced in a study of cytomegalovirus exposure and HLA in healthy donors. The PCR had 60 Vbeta and 13 Jbeta primers. Produced via immunoSEQ multiplex PCR; TCRdb's table is partial and in-frame only. This sample has approximately 110,000 clones, with over 70% found just once. The specimen sequenced was PBMCs. These receptors originate from a woman aged 40 to 55 in good health and CMV-seronegative.

The rearrangement links TRBV27 to TRBJ1-5; TRBD1 is a possible D gene (5 bases). The ends were cut back, 6 bases at V and 4 bases at J, with 25 bases in the middle. The CDR3 contains 18 residues. Germline CDR1 MNHEY, CDR2 SMNVEV (reference sequence). CDR3 protein: CASRVQEPGPSRNQPQHF. The CDR3 DNA reads as TGTGCCAGCAGAGTACAGGAGCCCGGTCCGAGTCGGAATCAGCCCCAGCATTTT.

This chain uses TRBV4-1 with TRBJ2-1; TRBD1 matches 7 bases. Trimming removed 0 bases from V and 8 bases from J; junction bases left unmatched: 7. Looked up from germline, CDR1 is MGHRA and CDR2 is YSYEKL. There are 15 residues in the CDR3. The CDR3 reads CASSQDYQGVYEQFF. The CDR3 nucleotides are TGCGCCAGCAGCCAAGATTATCAGGGGGTCTATGAGCAGTTCTTC.

This clone was found a few times. V is TRBV25-1 and J is TRBJ2-1, with 10 positions matching TRBD2. Trimming cost V 8 bases and J 3 bases; bases outside gene matches: 4. The CDR3 runs 14 residues. The germline CDR1 and CDR2 sequences are MGHDK and SYGVNS. Here the CDR3 reads CASGGTSDYNEQFF. DNA for the CDR3: TGTGCCAGCGGGGGGACTAGCGACTACAATGAGCAGTTCTTC.

V is TRBV29-1 and J is TRBJ2-6; 7 bases align to TRBD1. The CDR3 loop spans 17 amino acids. Germline V gives CDR1 SQVTM, CDR2 ANQGSEA. V was pared by 4 bases and J by 1 base, with 10 bases of the junction left unmatched. Written as DNA, the CDR3 is TGCAGCGTTGGAACCGGGACAGCGAATTCTGGGGCCAACGTCCTGACTTTC. It encodes CSVGTGTANSGANVLTF.

The genes are TRBV7-9 and TRBJ2-1, with a tentative D call TRBD1 (6 bases). Germline V gives CDR1 SEHNR, CDR2 FQNEAQ (reference sequence). Trimming pared 5 bases from V and 4 bases from J, leaving 15 bases between. The CDR3 is 15 residues long. CDR3 region: CASSIRQEHYNEQFF. For the CDR3, the DNA is TGTGCCAGCAGCATAAGACAGGAGCATTACAATGAGCAGTTCTTC.

The chain joins TRBV29-1 to TRBJ2-1; 7 nucleotides match TRBD1. The CDR3 extends over 14 amino acids. V lost 3 bases, J lost 7 bases, and 9 bases stayed unmatched. Germline V CDR1 and CDR2: SQVTM, ANQGSEA. The CDR3 protein is CSVDQGGRPNEQFF. The CDR3 DNA sequence: TGCAGCGTTGATCAAGGGGGCCGCCCTAATGAGCAGTTCTTC.

In nucleotides, the CDR3 is TGTGCCAGCAGCAAGACTCTAGCGGGAAGGTACGAGCAGTACTTC. The encoded protein is CASSKTLAGRYEQYF. The genes are TRBV11-2 and TRBJ2-7, with 9 bases fitting TRBD2. The germline gives CDR1 SGHAT, CDR2 FQNNGV. V shed 5 bases, J shed 4 bases, and the junction held 9 bases outside the gene matches. This CDR3 region has 15 residues.